This is a list of T cell receptor beta chains from one sample in a study of blood T cells in healthy people across ages. TCRdb redid the calling of the 5' RACE reads with MiXCR, one entry per CDR3 protein. The data hold 1.5 million to 2 million distinct CDR3 sequences, with around half observed a single time. Source material: blood. The receptors shown here come from a woman aged 40 to 49 in good health. The CDR3 runs from the conserved cysteine through the conserved F or W. Fields, in order: D gene, clone size, J gene, V gene, CDR3 DNA, CDR3 protein. D genes are given only for firm matches. The size of a clone is reported for some rows only, either as once, few or many, or as a class for expanded clones.

d_call: TRBD1; clone_size: NA; j_call: TRBJ1-2; v_call: TRBV11-2; cdr3_nt: TGTGCCAGCAGCCCAAACCGGGACAGGTCGGGCGGCTACACCTTC; cdr3_aa: CASSPNRDRSGGYTF
d_call: NA; clone_size: few; j_call: TRBJ2-7; v_call: TRBV2; cdr3_nt: TGTGCCAGCTTCAAAGACGGACCCTACGAGCAGTACTTC; cdr3_aa: CASFKDGPYEQYF
d_call: NA; clone_size: NA; j_call: TRBJ2-7; v_call: TRBV5-1; cdr3_nt: TGCGCCAGCAGCTTAACCACCGGGACAAGCGCTTACGAGCAGTACTTC; cdr3_aa: CASSLTTGTSAYEQYF
d_call: NA; clone_size: NA; j_call: TRBJ2-7; v_call: TRBV29-1; cdr3_nt: TGCACTCAAAGGAGGTACGAGCAGTACTTC; cdr3_aa: CTQRRYEQYF
d_call: TRBD1; clone_size: many; j_call: TRBJ2-7; v_call: TRBV6-2/TRBV6-3; cdr3_nt: TGTGCCAGCAGCTTCCAGTTTCTCCTTCGGGACAGCTTGAGCGAGCAGTACTTC; cdr3_aa: CASSFQFLLRDSLSEQYF
d_call: NA; clone_size: NA; j_call: TRBJ2-3; v_call: TRBV29-1; cdr3_nt: TGCAGCGTTTCAAACACAGATACGCAGTATTTT; cdr3_aa: CSVSNTDTQYF
d_call: NA; clone_size: NA; j_call: TRBJ2-1; v_call: TRBV9; cdr3_nt: TGTGCCAGCAGCCCCACCGGAGGGGACAATGAGCAGTTCTTC; cdr3_aa: CASSPTGGDNEQFF
d_call: NA; clone_size: NA; j_call: TRBJ1-2; v_call: TRBV7-2; cdr3_nt: TGTGCCAGCAGCCACGGGACGGCTGATGGCTACACCTTC; cdr3_aa: CASSHGTADGYTF
d_call: TRBD1; clone_size: NA; j_call: TRBJ2-5; v_call: TRBV27; cdr3_nt: TGTGCCAGCAGTTACTCCCGGACAGGGCAGGAGCAGTACTTC; cdr3_aa: CASSYSRTGQEQYF
d_call: NA; clone_size: NA; j_call: TRBJ1-4; v_call: TRBV20-1; cdr3_nt: TGCAGTGGCAGGGAAGCAACTAATGAAAAACTGTTTTTT; cdr3_aa: CSGREATNEKLFF
d_call: TRBD1; clone_size: NA; j_call: TRBJ1-6; v_call: TRBV15; cdr3_nt: TGTGCCACCAGAATAGGACAGGGGGTAGAGTCCTATAATTCACCCCTCCACTTT; cdr3_aa: CATRIGQGVESYNSPLHF
d_call: NA; clone_size: NA; j_call: TRBJ2-5; v_call: TRBV20-1; cdr3_nt: TGCAGTGCTAGTCAGGGGAGTAGAGAGACCCAGTACTTC; cdr3_aa: CSASQGSRETQYF
d_call: NA; clone_size: NA; j_call: TRBJ1-4; v_call: TRBV4-1; cdr3_nt: TGCGCCAGCAGCCAAGGGCAGGGCCCCGGAGGTGAAAAACTGTTTTTT; cdr3_aa: CASSQGQGPGGEKLFF
d_call: NA; clone_size: NA; j_call: TRBJ2-6; v_call: TRBV6-5; cdr3_nt: TGTGCCAGCAATCCAGGCGGCTCTGGGGCCAACGTCCTGACTTTC; cdr3_aa: CASNPGGSGANVLTF
d_call: NA; clone_size: NA; j_call: TRBJ2-1; v_call: TRBV9; cdr3_nt: TGTGCCAGCAGCACCGGTGGGGTTGGGCCCTACAATGAGCAGTTCTTC; cdr3_aa: CASSTGGVGPYNEQFF
d_call: NA; clone_size: few; j_call: TRBJ2-3; v_call: TRBV20-1; cdr3_nt: TGCAGTGCTAGAGATCGTAGGGGAAGGTGGGCAGATACGCAGTATTTT; cdr3_aa: CSARDRRGRWADTQYF
d_call: TRBD1; clone_size: NA; j_call: TRBJ1-2; v_call: TRBV20-1; cdr3_nt: TGCAGTGCTAGAGATCAGCAGGGGGCGGGACATGGCTACACCTTC; cdr3_aa: CSARDQQGAGHGYTF